These T cell receptor beta chains were read from a single sample in a study of tissue T cells after allogeneic stem cell transplantation. Produced via immunoSEQ multiplex PCR; TCRdb's table is partial and in-frame only. The sample holds approximately 12,000 clones, around 70% seen once. This sample comprised tissue from the right colon, obtained at autopsy. The receptor set was obtained from a woman aged 18-49 years with breast cancer. Both conserved end residues are part of each CDR3.

V gene,J gene,CDR3 protein
TRBV19,TRBJ2-2,CASMQTGEGTGELFF
TRBV14,TRBJ1-6,CASSHRGGTGYDSPLHF
TRBV6-5,TRBJ1-6,CASSYNNRGDSPLHF
TRBV6-7,TRBJ1-3,CASSTDRAGNTIYF
TRBV5-1,TRBJ2-7,CASSPGSGGPEQYF
TRBV7-2,TRBJ1-5,CASSLAGSSQPQHF
TRBV19,TRBJ2-2,CASSGGVGDHPSVGELFF
TRBV28,TRBJ1-2,CASSLWDSQRRGYTF
TRBV20-1,TRBJ1-6,CSAGLNSPLHF
TRBV28,TRBJ1-3,CATGGAGAGNTIYF
TRBV5-1,TRBJ1-3,CASSFQGGHTGNTIYF
TRBV11-2,TRBJ2-1,CASSAGLAGYNEQFF
TRBV5-1,TRBJ1-1,CASSLVAENTEAFF
TRBV6-2/TRBV6-3,TRBJ2-5,CASSWRWDQETQYF
TRBV10-3,TRBJ1-1,CAIRDKGNTEAFF
TRBV6-6,TRBJ2-1,CASRGGAYNEQFF
TRBV10-3,TRBJ2-7,CAISEGASGSYEQYF
TRBV20-1,TRBJ2-2,CSASAHLRENTGELFF
TRBV19,TRBJ2-1,CASSAPGTINEQFF
TRBV24-1,TRBJ1-2,CATSDGTGGGYTF
TRBV9,TRBJ2-3,CASSVGLDTQYF
TRBV4-1,TRBJ2-5,CASSQERQGARETQYF
TRBV4-3,TRBJ2-2,CASSQDYPNTGELFF
TRBV6-5,TRBJ2-7,CASSRDSNYEQYF
TRBV18,TRBJ2-1,CASSPPGQGDSEQFF
TRBV5-1,TRBJ1-4,CASRKQGAKEKLFF
TRBV6-4,TRBJ2-3,CASSDSTSGGATQYF
TRBV5-5,TRBJ2-1,CASSYLLAGEQFF
TRBV6-1,TRBJ2-6,CASSDGGGANVLTF
TRBV20-1,TRBJ1-6,CSASGTVDAASYNSPLHF
TRBV6-6,TRBJ2-7,CASHPSGAYEQYF
TRBV5-1,TRBJ2-3,CASSSYTAGTSGYSTDTQYF
TRBV5-4,TRBJ2-5,CASSLGQPQETQYF
TRBV18,TRBJ1-1,CASSPSLGRNTEAFF
TRBV6-5,TRBJ1-2,CASSYSYRPYGYTF
TRBV18,TRBJ2-1,CASSNARGNNEQFF
TRBV28,TRBJ2-2,CASRGGGTGVFTGELFF
TRBV20-1,TRBJ2-1,CSASDPLAGGPNEQFF
TRBV2,TRBJ2-5,CASNRESRETQYF
TRBV5-1,TRBJ2-5,CASSIAVQETQYF
TRBV7-9,TRBJ2-1,CASSLGGEQFF
TRBV18,TRBJ1-2,CASSPPVGGDYGYTF
TRBV5-4,TRBJ1-1,CASSASIGTNTEAFF
TRBV10-3,TRBJ1-2,CAISDQGGGYTF
TRBV29-1,TRBJ1-2,CSVAEGYGYTF
TRBV29-1,TRBJ1-1,CSVFSGASNTEAFF
TRBV29-1,TRBJ1-2,CSVEEGAGQDGYTF
TRBV9,TRBJ2-7,CASSVGTGSAYEQYF
TRBV18,TRBJ1-2,CASSPPTTGYGYTF
TRBV28,TRBJ1-1,CASTQGGSKGTEAFF
TRBV30,TRBJ2-7,CAWRPGGAPYEQYF
TRBV5-1,TRBJ2-7,CASSLLAEAGEQYF
TRBV5-6,TRBJ2-7,CASSQAGISYEQYF